Each of the 25 T cell receptor beta chains below was sequenced from the same sample in a study of CD8+CD57+ T cells in acquired aplastic anemia. Patients chosen for sequencing had shown CD8+CD57+ cell expansion by flow cytometry. The template used for profiling TCR beta VDJ and CDR3 was genomic DNA. TCRdb re-analysed the reads in MiXCR, keeping a single row per CDR3 protein. The table shows about 200,000 distinct CDR3 sequences, with around 49% occurring only once. The sequenced sample was sorted CD4+, CD8+, or CD8+CD57+ T cells (not recorded which) from PBMCs. The receptors originated from a human donor with aplastic anemia.

This clonotype appeared a few times. The J gene is TRBJ1-4, the V gene TRBV6-6, with 11 bases fitting TRBD1. Unmatched junction bases numbered 6, after V lost 6 bases and J lost 3 bases. Germline values: CDR1 MNHNY, CDR2 SVGAGI (reference sequence). This CDR3 has 16 residues. Written as DNA, the CDR3 is TGTGCCAGCAGCCCCGGGACAGGGGGGCCTAATGAAAAACTGTTTTTT. Protein: CASSPGTGGPNEKLFF.

As for this clonotype: One end of the junction is discordant with germline, which a read error may explain. The chain combines TRBV5-1 with TRBJ2-7, with D perhaps TRBD2 (6 bases). Germline assignment: CDR1 SGHRS and CDR2 YFSETQ. CDR3 length: 13 residues. The CDR3 DNA reads TGCGCCAGCGGCTTGGCCGCGGGATATGAGCAGTACTTC. Its translation is CASGLAAGYEQYF.

This clonotype has a count of ten or more. The chain has TRBV7-9 and TRBJ2-5, with 10 nucleotides matching TRBD2. V trimming: 1 base; J trimming: 3 bases; junction bases outside the gene matches: 8. Germline CDR1 reads SEHNR; CDR2 reads FQNEAQ (reference sequence). This CDR3 has 17 amino acids. The CDR3 loop is CASSLGVQRGGKETQYF. Here the CDR3 DNA reads TGTGCCAGCAGCTTAGGAGTCCAGCGGGGGGGCAAAGAGACCCAGTACTTC.

This chain joins TRBV6-1 and TRBJ1-1; D is uncertain. V lost 5 bases to trimming and J lost 1 base, with 11 bases between them. Germline V CDR1 and CDR2: MNHNS, SASEGT. This CDR3 comprises 14 residues. CDR3 region: CASSYGETNTEAFF. For the CDR3, the DNA is TGTGCCAGCAGTTACGGGGAGACGAACACTGAAGCTTTCTTT.

This chain links TRBV9 with TRBJ2-6, with D perhaps matching TRBD2 (6 bases). Germline V gives CDR1 SGDLS, CDR2 YYNGEE. CDR3 length equals 15 residues. V lost 0 bases, J lost 4 bases, and 8 bases lay in between. The CDR3 reads CASSVVSGGANVLTF. The CDR3, as DNA: TGTGCCAGCAGCGTAGTCAGCGGGGGGGCCAACGTCCTGACTTTC.

A remark on this clonotype: Since a much larger clone is just one base distant, this may be a read error. The chain has TRBV7-9 and TRBJ2-7; a possible D gene is TRBD1 (6 bases). Germline CDR1 SEHNR, CDR2 FQNEAQ (reference sequence). This CDR3 contains 14 residues. Here the CDR3 reads CASSSPTGPYEQHF. DNA for the CDR3: TGTGCCAGCAGCTCCCCCACAGGGCCCTACGAGCAGCACTTC.

This chain links TRBV7-9 with TRBJ1-6; 7 nucleotides match TRBD1. Germline V gene lookup returns CDR1 SEHNR and CDR2 FQNEAQ (reference sequence). The ends lost 3 bases at V and 11 bases at J; junction bases unmatched: 7. The CDR3 is made up of 14 amino acids. The CDR3 DNA is TGTGCCAGCAGCTTTGGGACAGCCGACACACCCCTCCACTTT. Its translation: CASSFGTADTPLHF.

This chain joins TRBV2 and TRBJ1-1; weak D call: TRBD1 (5 bases). The germline gives CDR1 SNHLY, CDR2 FYNNEI. The CDR3 has 17 amino acids. With 2 bases removed from V and 0 bases from J, the gap between germline ends came to 16 bases. CDR3 region: CASSEWLTRQLNTEAFF. Written as DNA, the CDR3 is TGTGCCAGCAGTGAATGGTTAACGAGACAGCTGAACACTGAAGCTTTCTTT. Full variable domain (rest looked up from reference TRBV2 and TRBJ1-1): EPEVTQTPSHQVTQMGQEVILRCVPISNHLYFYWYRQILGQKVEFLVSFYNNEISEKSEIFDDQFSVERPDGSNFTLKIRSTKLEDSAMYFCASSEWLTRQLNTEAFFGQGTRLTVV.

Here the CDR3 reads CSASERGNTDTQYF. The CDR3 DNA is TGCAGTGCCAGCGAGCGGGGGAACACAGATACGCAGTATTTT. This chain uses TRBV20-1 with TRBJ2-3, with 8 bases fitting TRBD2. The J segment lost 2 bases and the V segment lost 6 bases, leaving 7 bases of the junction unmatched. The CDR3 spans 14 residues. From germline, CDR1 is DFQATT and CDR2 SNEGSKA (reference sequence).

This sequence joins TRBV6-1 and TRBJ1-2, with 9 bases fitting TRBD1. V lost 5 bases and J lost 5; bases outside the gene matches: 6. The V gene's germline CDR1 is MNHNS and CDR2 SASEGT. CDR3 size: 14 residues. The CDR3 DNA follows: TGTGCCAGCAGTCCCACAGGGGGCGCGTATGGCTACACCTTC. Translation: CASSPTGGAYGYTF.

Ten or more counts support this clonotype. The V and J genes are TRBV9 and TRBJ2-3, with D tentatively TRBD2 (5 bases). The CDR3 extends over 13 amino acids. The germline V and J ends were trimmed by 3 bases and 2 bases, with 7 bases remaining between them. Germline CDR1 is SGDLS and CDR2 is YYNGEE. The CDR3 DNA follows: TGTGCCAGCAGCGCCCGGGACACAGATACGCAGTATTTT. Amino acids: CASSARDTDTQYF.

With respect to this clonotype: This may be a read error: a much more frequent sequence differs by one nucleotide. The rearrangement joins TRBV12-3 or TRBV12-4 to TRBJ1-6; D is uncertain. The CDR3 contains 14 residues. The CDR3 nucleotides are TGTGCCTGCAGAGAGGTCTCCTATAATTCACCCCTCCACTTT. It translates to CACREVSYNSPLHF.

V usage is TRBV19 and J usage is TRBJ2-7, with D perhaps matching TRBD1 (7 bases). Germline V gene lookup returns CDR1 LNHDA and CDR2 SQIVND (reference sequence). The V end lost 9 bases, the J end lost 9 bases, and 18 bases lay between the germline ends. This CDR3 is 12 amino acids long. The CDR3 coding sequence is TGTGCCAGCAGCTTCGCCCAGGGGGGGCAGTACTTC. Translating gives CASSFAQGGQYF.

This sequence joins TRBV7-9 and TRBJ2-7; D gene unclear. V dropped 0 bases and J dropped 7 bases, with 10 bases sitting between them. The germline gives CDR1 SEHNR, CDR2 FQNEAQ (reference sequence). This CDR3 is built from 13 residues. CDR3 region: CASSLAPPGEQYF. CDR3 sequence (DNA): TGTGCCAGCAGCTTAGCCCCTCCTGGTGAGCAGTACTTC.

With regard to this clonotype: This clone may be a read error of a much larger clone one base away. The chain links TRBV6-5 to TRBJ1-1, with 7 nucleotides matching TRBD1. Germline V lookup: CDR1 MNHEY, CDR2 SVGAGI. The CDR3 contains 15 residues. DNA of the CDR3: TGTACCAGCAGTTACCCCGGGACAGCCGTCGCTGAAGCTTTCTTT. Amino acids: CTSSYPGTAVAEAFF.

This clonotype was counted a single time. The V gene is TRBV9, the J gene TRBJ1-6; D is unresolved. The V gene's germline CDR1 is SGDLS and CDR2 YYNGEE. The CDR3 has 14 amino acids. Trimming removed 0 bases at V and 4 bases at J, with 5 bases between. The CDR3 region is CASSVDTYNSPLHF. The CDR3, as DNA: TGTGCCAGCAGCGTAGACACTTATAATTCACCCCTCCACTTT.

This clonotype was counted only a few times. The chain recombines TRBV4-3 with TRBJ2-7; TRBD1 is a possible D gene (6 bases). Germline loops: CDR1 LGHNA, CDR2 YSLEER. With 0 bases removed from V and 0 bases from J, the gap between germline ends came to 18 bases. CDR3 size: 18 residues. The CDR3 DNA is TGCGCCAGCAGCCAAGATTACACAGTTACAGGGAGCTCCTACGAGCAGTACTTC. This translates into CASSQDYTVTGSSYEQYF.

The chain is built from TRBV24-1 and TRBJ2-5; 7 nucleotides line up with TRBD2. The trim removed 5 bases at V and 4 bases at J, leaving 9 bases unmatched. Germline V gene sequence: CDR1 KGHDR, CDR2 SFDVKD. This CDR3 region has 15 residues. The DNA of the CDR3 is TGTGCCACCAGTGGGAAGGGGCGGGAGCGAGAGACCCAGTACTTC. Encoded protein: CATSGKGRERETQYF.

Notes on this clonotype: A much bigger clone sits one base away, suggesting this may be a read error. This chain uses TRBV5-1 with TRBJ2-2; 10 nucleotides agree with TRBD1. This CDR3 region has 14 residues. Germline V gene sequence: CDR1 SGHRS, CDR2 YFSETQ. The CDR3 coding sequence is TGCGCCAGCAGCTCAAGACAGGGGGCCGGGGAGCCGTTTTTT. It yields the protein CASSSRQGAGEPFF.

The CDR3 DNA reads as TGTGCCAGCAGCACCGGGAAGACAGGGTTAGTTTCACCCCTCCACTTT. Translation: CASSTGKTGLVSPLHF. This chain joins TRBV9 and TRBJ1-6, with 7 bases matching TRBD1. The V gene end was trimmed by 4 bases and the J gene end by 9 bases; junction bases not matched to a gene: 13. Per germline, CDR1 SGDLS and CDR2 YYNGEE. The CDR3 loop spans 16 amino acids.

The chain links TRBV12-3 or TRBV12-4 to TRBJ1-1; D is perhaps TRBD1 (6 bases). CDR3 length equals 12 residues. Trimming removed 6 bases from V and 7 bases from J, with 12 bases in between. The CDR3 spells CASREGEIEAFF. CDR3 DNA: TGTGCCAGCAGAGAGGGGGAGATTGAAGCTTTCTTT.

The J gene is TRBJ2-7, the V gene TRBV19; either TRBD1 or TRBD2 may supply D (6 bases each). Deletions cut 7 bases from V and 3 bases from J, with 16 bases between. Germline CDR1 reads LNHDA; CDR2 reads SQIVND (reference sequence). CDR3 length: 14 residues. The CDR3 region is CASKPGATFYEQYF. The CDR3 nucleotides read TGTGCCAGTAAGCCGGGGGCGACATTCTACGAGCAGTACTTC.

The J gene is TRBJ2-7, the V gene TRBV7-9, with TRBD1 matching 7 bases. Germline V lookup: CDR1 SEHNR, CDR2 FQNEAQ (reference sequence). Trimming removed 0 bases from V and 2 bases from J; junction bases left unmatched: 1. This CDR3 spans 14 amino acids. The CDR3 loop is CASSLATGTYEQYF. CDR3 coding DNA: TGTGCCAGCAGCTTAGCGACAGGGACCTACGAGCAGTACTTC.

The rearrangement joins TRBV15 to TRBJ2-3; 8 bases align to TRBD2. The V gene's germline CDR1 is LNHNV and CDR2 YYDKDF (reference sequence). Trimming cost V 2 bases and J 1 base; bases outside gene matches: 11. The CDR3 has 18 amino acids. The CDR3 nucleotides read TGTGCCACCAGCAGACACCAGTTCGCGGGGGGAGGCACAGATACGCAGTATTTT. Translating it yields CATSRHQFAGGGTDTQYF.

This clonotype was counted between two and nine times. The rearrangement uses TRBV2 and TRBJ2-1; no firm D call. CDR1 and CDR2 (germline): SNHLY, FYNNEI. This CDR3 spans 12 amino acids. Trimming left V 6 bases short and J 8 bases short, with 11 bases between. CDR3 region: CASRDREHEQFF. The CDR3, as DNA: TGTGCCAGCAGGGATAGGGAACATGAGCAGTTCTTC.